This TCR beta chain originates from a study of blood T cell repertoires in COVID-19 (dated by TCRdb to between 2020 and 2021). Concerning the study at large: Collaborator samples came from the United States, Italy and Spain and covered acute and convalescent phases of COVID-19. The material from the prospective study consisted of cDNA or gDNA derived from T cells, B-cell-depleted T cells, or PBMCs. Subjects who had been exposed to COVID-19, were actively infected with it, or had recovered from it provided the deeply sampled blood TCRbeta repertoires that made up the dataset. The repertoires were made available in a free public database intended to serve as a resource for research on the immune response to SARS-CoV-2. The samples were drawn from the first 160 participants of the ongoing ImmuneRACE study and from 1,200 or so subjects provided by 6 global collaborators. Nearly every sample came with metadata listing a de-identified subject ID, COVID-19 status, age in years and sex. Where HLA class I and class II types were available, the types were taken from metadata supplied by the sample provider, not from assay-based typing.

As regards this clone: What this receptor recognizes is not known. No base-level quality is on record; no much larger clone is a single base apart.

The collaborating institutions used their own protocols to collect whole blood in K2EDTA tubes. For TCRbeta analysis, collaborators shipped samples as frozen whole blood, isolated PBMCs, or DNA extracted from either of those sample types. Results and caveats for the whole study, not just this receptor: How much clinical and demographic metadata was included differed by source and by participant, and the metadata was provided uncurated.

TCRbeta CDR3 regions were amplified from genomic DNA using the immunoSEQ Assay, a bias-controlled multiplex PCR. Regarding the original processing steps: Within the assay, amplification of reference gene primers was used to estimate how many nucleated cells each sample contained. To quantify the absolute abundance of each unique TCRbeta CDR3 rearrangement, sequence reads were collapsed and filtered. Productive Simpson clonality was computed per sample as the square root of Simpson's diversity index over productive rearrangements. Here the immuneACCESS table is served through TCRdb, limited to in-frame sequences with V and J called. Missing clones are a known gap in these copies; in checked studies unresolved V genes cover under half, and the rest lacks a known reason. That table furnishes V, J and clone size, whereas the DNA furnished D and trimming. The sample records fewer than 20,000 clones, approximately 91% of which are singletons. The ten largest clones add up to 8.5% to 10% of the sample.

At the junction V is shortened by 0 bases and J by 2 bases; bases outside the gene matches: 1. The CDR3 numbers 15 residues from cysteine through phenylalanine. The DNA shown is the 45-base CDR3, in frame from base 1. Taken from the germline V gene, the CDR1 and CDR2 loops are LGHNA and YNFKEQ. The clonotype comes from a man aged 40-49 years with active COVID-19. Source material: peripheral blood. The sequence joins TRBV4-2 to TRBJ2-7; 10 central bases correspond to TRBD2. The DNA reads TGTGCCAGCAGCCAAGAGAGCGGGAGGGCCTACGAGCAGTACTTC. This gives the protein CASSQESGRAYEQYF.